Listed here are 16 T cell receptor beta chains from one sample, sequenced in a study of blood T cell repertoires in COVID-19. Sequenced by immunoSEQ multiplex PCR; TCRdb stores in-frame clones only, minus some. The sample yields 150,000 to 200,000 clones, approximately 86% seen once. The sequenced material came from peripheral blood. These TCRs come from a woman aged 50 to 60 with acute or convalescent COVID-19.

A few counts support this clone. This chain uses TRBV6-5 with TRBJ1-2, with a possible D match to TRBD1 (6 bases). The germline V and J ends were trimmed by 5 bases and 6 bases, with 16 bases remaining between them. Germline values: CDR1 MNHEY, CDR2 SVGAGI. The CDR3 is 14 amino acids. The DNA for the CDR3 is TGTGCCAGCAGTACGCGACAGGTCGGAGATGGCTACACCTTC. Its translation: CASSTRQVGDGYTF.

The chain has TRBV12-3 or TRBV12-4 and TRBJ1-4; D remains ambiguous. Trimming took off 5 bases at V and 11 bases at J, with 15 bases between the two ends. The CDR3 covers 13 residues. The CDR3 loop is CASSPGSLFKLFF. CDR3 nucleotides: TGTGCCAGCAGTCCCGGGAGCCTTTTCAAACTGTTTTTT.

Note on this clone: Distinct nucleotide sequences in the sample also encode this CDR3. The chain employs TRBV5-1 and TRBJ1-1; D not resolved. Trimming shortened V by 0 bases and J by 1 base, and 4 bases separated the two germline ends. The CDR3 spans 13 residues. Germline CDR1 is SGHRS and CDR2 is YFSETQ. The CDR3 nucleotides are TGCGCCAGCAGCTTGGGCGGGAACACTGAAGCTTTCTTT. Translating gives CASSLGGNTEAFF.

V usage is TRBV6-1 and J usage is TRBJ1-6; TRBD1 might be the D (6 bases). The CDR3 has 15 residues. The germline CDR1 and CDR2 sequences are MNHNS and SASEGT. The germline V and J ends were trimmed by 1 base and 9 bases, with 13 bases remaining between them. The CDR3 here is CASSEGDKYLSPLHF. The CDR3 DNA sequence: TGTGCCAGCAGTGAAGGGGACAAGTACCTTTCACCCCTCCACTTT.

The chain links TRBV5-6 to TRBJ1-2; 10 bases map to TRBD1. This CDR3 is built from 15 residues. CDR1 and CDR2 (germline): SGHDT, YYEEEE. V was pared by 0 bases and J by 4 bases, with 3 bases of the junction left unmatched. The CDR3 DNA is TGTGCCAGCAGCTTGGGGGACAGGGGTTTCTATGGCTACACCTTC. It specifies CASSLGDRGFYGYTF.

The genes are TRBV6-5 and TRBJ2-2; 9 nucleotides agree with TRBD1. V lost 5 bases and J lost 5; bases outside the gene matches: 3. The germline V gene encodes CDR1 MNHEY and CDR2 SVGAGI. The CDR3 loop spans 14 amino acids. CDR3 in amino acids: CASSTGTGTGELFF. The CDR3 DNA follows: TGTGCCAGCAGTACCGGGACAGGGACCGGGGAGCTGTTTTTT.

This clone was seen a single time. The V and J genes are TRBV7-6 and TRBJ2-7; TRBD1 matches at 12 bases. CDR1 is SGHVS, CDR2 FNYEAQ, per germline. The CDR3 consists of 15 residues. V trimming: 4 bases; J trimming: 1 base; junction bases outside the gene matches: 2. CDR3 DNA: TGTGCCAGCAGCTGGGGACAGGGGGCATCCTACGAGCAGTACTTC. Translating gives CASSWGQGASYEQYF. Full variable domain (missing parts from reference TRBV7-6 and TRBJ2-7): GAGVSQSPRYKVTKRGQDVALRCDPISGHVSLYWYRQALGQGPEFLTYFNYEAQQDKSGLPNDRFSAERPEGSISTLTIQRTEQRDSAMYRCASSWGQGASYEQYFGPGTRLTVT.

The gene calls are TRBV19 and TRBJ2-1, with 9 bases lining up with TRBD1. Losses at the gene ends were 5 bases for V and 1 base for J; bases not matched to a gene: 6. CDR1 LNHDA and CDR2 SQIVND come from the germline V gene (reference sequence). The CDR3 contains 16 residues. CDR3 nucleotides: TGTGCCAGTAGTCCCGGACAGGGGAAGTCCTACAATGAGCAGTTCTTC. This codes for CASSPGQGKSYNEQFF.

The rearrangement joins TRBV5-4 to TRBJ2-2, with TRBD1 matching 11 bases. Germline lookup yields CDR1 SGHNT and CDR2 YYREEE (reference sequence). V lost 4 bases and J lost 9; bases outside the gene matches: 14. This CDR3 is built from 17 residues. This chain's CDR3 is CASSTGQGASVSRELFF. CDR3 sequence (DNA): TGTGCCAGCAGCACTGGACAGGGGGCGAGTGTGAGCCGGGAGCTGTTTTTT.

V and J are TRBV3-1 (or the pseudogene TRBV3-2) and TRBJ1-4; D gene unclear. Per the germline V gene, CDR1 is LGHDT and CDR2 is YNNKEL (reference sequence). CDR3 size: 15 residues. The V gene lost 4 bases and the J gene lost 3 bases, with 12 bases spanning the gap. CDR3 region: CASSPTDSPNEKLFF. CDR3 in DNA: TGTGCCAGCAGCCCCACTGATAGTCCTAATGAAAAACTGTTTTTT.

The V call is TRBV3-1 (or the pseudogene TRBV3-2), the J call TRBJ2-1, with 8 bases that match TRBD1. The CDR3 consists of 15 residues. Germline CDR1 LGHDT, CDR2 YNNKEL (reference sequence). V lost 3 bases and J lost 6; bases outside the gene matches: 7. CDR3 region: CASSQTLGQGNEQFF. CDR3 sequence (DNA): TGTGCCAGCAGCCAGACCCTAGGACAGGGCAATGAGCAGTTCTTC.

This sequence joins TRBV10-3 and TRBJ1-6; no firm D call. Germline loops: CDR1 ENHRY, CDR2 SYGVKD. This CDR3 is 14 amino acids long. Trimming stripped 1 base from V and 8 bases from J, with 9 bases between. The CDR3 DNA is TGTGCCATCAGTGAGTTTGGGCGGGATTCACCCCTCCACTTT. Its protein is CAISEFGRDSPLHF.

The chain couples TRBV24-1 to TRBJ1-2; weak D call: TRBD1 (6 bases). The CDR3 loop spans 15 amino acids. Looked up from germline, CDR1 is KGHDR and CDR2 is SFDVKD. V was shortened by 3 bases and J by 4 bases, with 14 bases between the two germline ends. CDR3 DNA sequence: TGTGCCACCAGTGATCCCCACAGGGCCGGCTATGGCTACACCTTC. This gives the protein CATSDPHRAGYGYTF.

This rearrangement joins TRBV5-1 to TRBJ2-1, with D maybe TRBD2 (6 bases). Germline V CDR1 and CDR2: SGHRS, YFSETQ. This CDR3 is built from 15 residues. V lost 0 bases, J lost 5 bases, and 12 bases lay in between. The CDR3 protein is CASSLVPGVDNEQFF. The CDR3 DNA reads as TGCGCCAGCAGCTTGGTCCCGGGGGTAGACAATGAGCAGTTCTTC.

This rearrangement joins TRBV6-5 to TRBJ2-1, with 8 bases aligning to TRBD1. V was pared by 6 bases and J by 10 bases, with 11 bases of the junction left unmatched. Per germline, CDR1 MNHEY and CDR2 SVGAGI. This CDR3 region has 14 residues. The CDR3 nucleotides read TGTGCCAGCAGCCGCGGACAGGGATATGGGGAGCAGTTCTTC. It codes for CASSRGQGYGEQFF.

The chain recombines TRBV5-5 with TRBJ2-6; 11 positions agree with TRBD1. Unmatched junction bases numbered 4, after V lost 0 bases and J lost 2 bases. CDR3 length: 18 amino acids. Germline V CDR1 and CDR2: SGHKS, YYEKEE (reference sequence). Here the CDR3 reads CASSLGGQGATGANVLTF. The CDR3 DNA follows: TGTGCCAGCAGCTTGGGCGGACAGGGGGCAACTGGGGCCAACGTCCTGACTTTC.